This T cell receptor beta chain emerged from a study of T cell changes during pregnancy in multiple sclerosis. Profiling relied on immunoSEQ multiplex PCR, and the TCRdb table lists in-frame clones only, not all of them. This sample has approximately 80,000 clones, with approximately 95% found just once. Germline V lookup: CDR1 SGHTS, CDR2 YDEGEE. The length of the CDR3 is 16 residues. V lost 3 bases to trimming and J lost 2 bases; unmatched junction nucleotides: 5. The TCR was taken from a female donor in good health, enrolled as a control in a pregnancy study. The V and J genes are TRBV5-8 and TRBJ1-4, with 9 bases fitting TRBD1. This specimen was peripheral blood, taken in the second trimester of pregnancy. The CDR3 is CASSSGQGSTNEKLFF. DNA of the CDR3: TGTGCCAGCAGCTCTGGACAGGGGAGCACTAATGAAAAACTGTTTTTT. Combining the CDR3 with reference TRBV5-8 and TRBJ1-4 gives the whole variable domain EAGVTQSPTHLIKTRGQQATLRCSPISGHTSVYWYQQALGLGLQFLLWYDEGEERNRGNFPPRFSGRQFPNYSSELNVNALELEDSALYLCASSSGQGSTNEKLFFGSGTQLSVL.